What follows are 14 T cell receptor beta chains derived from one specimen sequenced in a study of blood T cell repertoires in COVID-19. The table came from immunoSEQ multiplex PCR; TCRdb's copy has only in-frame clones and leaves some out. The repertoire has 240,000 or so clones, roughly 91% of them found once; the top ten carry roughly 8.6%. Sequences were obtained from PBMCs or T cells enriched from blood (not recorded which). The receptor set was obtained from a man aged 35-49 years who had recovered from COVID-19.

The gene calls are TRBV2 and TRBJ2-1, with D uncertain. V lost 6 bases to trimming and J lost 9 bases, with 18 bases between them. The CDR3 has 14 amino acids. The germline gives CDR1 SNHLY, CDR2 FYNNEI. This CDR3 reads CASSTTSYPGEQFF. Written as DNA, the CDR3 is TGTGCCAGCAGCACCACGAGTTATCCGGGTGAGCAGTTCTTC.

The chain combines TRBV6-5 with TRBJ1-5; D call uncertain. This CDR3 is built from 13 residues. Germline CDR1 is MNHEY and CDR2 is SVGAGI. The germline V and J ends were trimmed by 8 bases and 1 base, with 9 bases remaining between them. The CDR3 DNA reads as TGTGCCAGCGAGCCGGTAAGCAATCAGCCCCAGCATTTT. It codes for CASEPVSNQPQHF.

The chain couples TRBV5-1 to TRBJ1-2, with TRBD1 matching over 12 bases. Trimming cost V 0 bases and J 8 bases; bases outside gene matches: 2. Germline loops: CDR1 SGHRS, CDR2 YFSETQ. The CDR3 is 14 residues long. As DNA, the CDR3 is TGCGCCAGCAGCTTGGGGGACAGGGGGCACGGCTACACCTTC. Translation: CASSLGDRGHGYTF.

The rearrangement links TRBV19 to TRBJ2-3; TRBD2 matches at 10 bases. Trimming removed 6 bases from V and 4 bases from J; junction bases left unmatched: 10. Germline V gene data show CDR1 as LNHDA and CDR2 as SQIVND (reference sequence). This CDR3 has 16 residues. The CDR3 sequence is CASSVPGLATSDTQYF. In DNA form, the CDR3 reads TGTGCCAGTAGCGTTCCGGGACTAGCGACTTCAGATACGCAGTATTTT.

The chain recombines TRBV9 with TRBJ2-1; 10 nucleotides match TRBD2. This CDR3 has 15 residues. J gave up 4 bases and V 4 bases, and 5 bases lay outside the gene matches. Germline V gene lookup returns CDR1 SGDLS and CDR2 YYNGEE. The CDR3 loop reads CASSKNSGGYNEQFF. CDR3 DNA sequence: TGTGCCAGCAGCAAAAATAGCGGGGGGTACAATGAGCAGTTCTTC.

The chain carries TRBV5-8 and TRBJ1-2, with a tentative D call TRBD1 (5 bases). Trimming pared 6 bases from V and 2 bases from J, leaving 11 bases between. Germline V gene sequence: CDR1 SGHTS, CDR2 YDEGEE. This CDR3 contains 13 residues. The CDR3 here is CASNLGQNYGYTF. The CDR3 region has the DNA TGTGCCAGCAACCTCGGACAAAACTATGGCTACACCTTC.

The chain combines TRBV6-1 with TRBJ1-6; 7 nucleotides agree with TRBD1. Per germline, CDR1 MNHNS and CDR2 SASEGT. With V trimmed by 0 bases and J by 14 bases, 10 bases remained unmatched. CDR3 length: 15 residues. CDR3 in amino acids: CASSEAGDSRVTLHF. The CDR3 DNA is TGTGCCAGCAGTGAAGCTGGGGACAGTCGTGTCACCCTCCACTTT.

This clone came up a few times. V and J are TRBV4-1 and TRBJ2-5; 8 nucleotides agree with TRBD2. The CDR3 has 14 residues. Germline V lookup: CDR1 MGHRA, CDR2 YSYEKL. After removal of 1 base from V and 5 bases from J, the junction contained 3 bases not matched to a gene. The CDR3 DNA sequence: TGCGCCAGCAGCCAAGCTAGCGGGTATGAGACCCAGTACTTC. This encodes CASSQASGYETQYF.

J is TRBJ1-6 and V is TRBV7-6; no clear D. CDR3 length: 15 residues. Germline CDR1 reads SGHVS; CDR2 reads FNYEAQ. Trimming took 5 bases from V and 0 from J, leaving 8 bases between them. As DNA, the CDR3 is TGTGCCAGCAGCCTTGTTTACTCCTATAATTCACCCCTCCACTTT. This encodes CASSLVYSYNSPLHF.

This chain uses TRBV2 with TRBJ1-2; D is possibly TRBD1 (5 bases). Per germline, CDR1 SNHLY and CDR2 FYNNEI. Trimming shortened V by 2 bases and J by 5 bases, and 12 bases separated the two germline ends. CDR3 size: 14 residues. CDR3 in amino acids: CASSELGLWYGYTF. The CDR3 DNA is TGTGCCAGCAGTGAATTGGGGCTGTGGTATGGCTACACCTTC.

The chain recombines TRBV10-2 with TRBJ1-2; unclear D gene. Between the trimmed V and J ends, which lost 3 bases and 8 bases, there was a span of 10 bases. Germline V CDR1 and CDR2: WSHSY, SAAADI. The CDR3 totals 12 residues. The CDR3 region has the DNA TGCGCCAGCAGTGATCGAGGGTACGGCTACACCTTC. It translates to CASSDRGYGYTF.

The chain is built from TRBV5-4 and TRBJ1-1; D is uncertain. The CDR3 loop spans 13 amino acids. The germline V gene has CDR1 SGHNT and CDR2 YYREEE (reference sequence). Trimming removed 1 base from V and 2 bases from J, with 6 bases in between. Here the CDR3 DNA reads TGTGCCAGCAGCTTGAATCTCAACACTGAAGCTTTCTTT. It translates to CASSLNLNTEAFF.

The rearrangement uses TRBV19 and TRBJ1-4; TRBD1 agrees at 9 bases. V was pared by 1 base and J by 6 bases, with 0 bases of the junction left unmatched. This CDR3 contains 14 residues. Germline CDR1 is LNHDA and CDR2 is SQIVND (reference sequence). CDR3 sequence reads: CASSIGTGDEKLFF. For the CDR3, the DNA is TGTGCCAGTAGTATAGGGACAGGGGATGAAAAACTGTTTTTT. The whole variable domain, filled in from reference TRBV19 and TRBJ1-4, reads DGGITQSPKYLFRKEGQNVTLSCEQNLNHDAMYWYRQDPGQGLRLIYYSQIVNDFQKGDIAEGYSVSREKKESFPLTVTSAQKNPTAFYLCASSIGTGDEKLFFGSGTQLSVL.

The chain joins TRBV10-1 to TRBJ2-1; perhaps TRBD2 as D (5 bases). V was clipped by 3 bases and J by 0 bases, with 15 bases between them. Germline assignment: CDR1 WNHNN and CDR2 SYGVQD (reference sequence). The CDR3 runs to 17 residues. DNA of the CDR3: TGCGCCAGCAGTGACCCTCGACTGGGGAGCTCCTACAATGAGCAGTTCTTC. Encoded protein: CASSDPRLGSSYNEQFF.